This TCR beta chain was profiled in a study of PD-L1 blockade in urothelial cancer. Study details: Blood analysis was done at 3 weeks (second dose) and 6 weeks after treatment began. Study-level results: Below-median pretreatment blood TCR clonality was associated with improved progression-free and overall survival.

Stated time point: pretreatment peripheral blood. Urothelial carcinoma, locally advanced or metastatic, affected the patients. V lost 4 bases and J lost 7; bases outside the gene matches: 8. CDR3 length equals 15 residues. CDR1 SEHNR and CDR2 FQNEAQ come from the germline V gene (reference sequence). TCR analog templates of synthetic origin were spiked into each PCR. TCRdb keeps only in-frame clones here, not all; method: immunoSEQ multiplex PCR. The sample lists more than 45,000 clones; 82% were seen once. Comments on this clone: Antigen unknown.

The receptor comes from a man over 45 with urothelial cancer. The rearrangement joins TRBV7-9 to TRBJ2-2; TRBD2 matches 8 bases. The material sequenced was PBMCs, taken around atezolizumab (anti-PD-L1) treatment. CDR3 in DNA: TGTGCCAGCAGCTCTCCGGGACTAGGGGACGGGGAGCTGTTTTTT. It codes for CASSSPGLGDGELFF.